This T cell receptor beta chain emerged from a study of blood T cell repertoires in COVID-19. The wider study: From the United States, Italy and Spain came samples of acute and convalescent COVID-19. PBMCs, B-cell-depleted T cells, or T cells were the source of the cDNA or gDNA that made up the material.

Original processing methods: Counts of nucleated cells, estimated from reference gene primer amplification, were obtained. Generated by immunoSEQ multiplex PCR, the TCRdb table keeps only in-frame clones and is missing some. That table is the source of V, J and clone size, and D and trimming were worked out from the DNA. The sample lists fewer than 120,000 clones; over 65% were seen once. This CDR3 region has 14 residues. The ends were cut back, 1 base at V and 11 bases at J, with 15 bases in the middle. Germline V gene lookup returns CDR1 SGHTA and CDR2 FQGNSA. This chain links TRBV7-2 with TRBJ2-1; D is possibly TRBD2 (5 bases). Sequencing was performed on peripheral blood. This sequence was found in a woman over 75 with acute or convalescent COVID-19. The CDR3 protein is CASSLVRESTQQFF. CDR3 DNA sequence: TGTGCCAGCAGCTTAGTTAGGGAGTCGACACAGCAGTTCTTC.